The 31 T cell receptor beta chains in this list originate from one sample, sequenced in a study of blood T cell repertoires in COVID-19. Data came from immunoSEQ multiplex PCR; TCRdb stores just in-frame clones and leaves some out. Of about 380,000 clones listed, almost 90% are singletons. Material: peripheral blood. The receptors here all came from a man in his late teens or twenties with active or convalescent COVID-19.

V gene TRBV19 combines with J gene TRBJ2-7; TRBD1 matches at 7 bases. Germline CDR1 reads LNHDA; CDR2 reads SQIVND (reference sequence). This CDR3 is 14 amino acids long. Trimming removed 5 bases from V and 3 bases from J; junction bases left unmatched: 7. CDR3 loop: CASSPVGTDYEQYF. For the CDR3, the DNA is TGTGCCAGTAGTCCAGTCGGGACAGACTACGAGCAGTACTTC.

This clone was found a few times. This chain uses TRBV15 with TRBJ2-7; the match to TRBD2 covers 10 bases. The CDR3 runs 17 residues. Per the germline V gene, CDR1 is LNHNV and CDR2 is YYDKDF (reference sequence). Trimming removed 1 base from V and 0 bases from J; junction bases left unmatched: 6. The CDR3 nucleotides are TGTGCCACCAGCAGAGGGGCTCTAGCGGGAGTCTCCTACGAGCAGTACTTC. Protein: CATSRGALAGVSYEQYF.

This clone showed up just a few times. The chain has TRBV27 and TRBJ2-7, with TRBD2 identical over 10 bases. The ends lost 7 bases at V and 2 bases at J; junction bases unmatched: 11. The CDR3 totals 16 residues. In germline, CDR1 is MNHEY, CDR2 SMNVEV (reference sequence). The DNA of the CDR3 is TGTGCCAGCACCTCTAGCGGGAGAATAAGGACCTACGAGCAGTACTTC. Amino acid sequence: CASTSSGRIRTYEQYF.

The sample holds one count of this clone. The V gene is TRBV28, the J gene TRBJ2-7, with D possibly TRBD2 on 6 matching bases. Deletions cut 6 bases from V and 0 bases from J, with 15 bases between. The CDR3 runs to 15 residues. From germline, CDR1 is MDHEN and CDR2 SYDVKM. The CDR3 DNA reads TGTGCCAGCAGGGGAGGAGCGGCGAGCTCCTACGAGCAGTACTTC. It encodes CASRGGAASSYEQYF.

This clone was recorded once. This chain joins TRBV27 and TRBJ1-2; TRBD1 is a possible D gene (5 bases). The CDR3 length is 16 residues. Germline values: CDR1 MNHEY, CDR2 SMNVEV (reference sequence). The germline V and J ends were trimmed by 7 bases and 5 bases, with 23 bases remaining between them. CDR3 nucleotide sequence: TGTGCCAGCAAACCAGGGCCCGAATCTATGGGGTATGGCTACACCTTC. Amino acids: CASKPGPESMGYGYTF.

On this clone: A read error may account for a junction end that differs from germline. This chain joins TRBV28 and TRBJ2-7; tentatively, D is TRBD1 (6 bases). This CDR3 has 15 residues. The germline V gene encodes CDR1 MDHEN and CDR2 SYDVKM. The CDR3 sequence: CASRESFTGTYKQYF. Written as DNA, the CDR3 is TGTGCCAGCAGAGAATCTTTTACAGGGACCTACAAGCAGTACTTC.

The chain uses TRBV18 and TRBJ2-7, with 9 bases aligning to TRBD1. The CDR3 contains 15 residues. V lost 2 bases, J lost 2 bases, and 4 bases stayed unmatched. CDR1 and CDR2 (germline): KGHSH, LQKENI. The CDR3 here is CASSPSTGGTYEQYF. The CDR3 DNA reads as TGTGCCAGCTCACCATCGACAGGGGGGACCTACGAGCAGTACTTC.

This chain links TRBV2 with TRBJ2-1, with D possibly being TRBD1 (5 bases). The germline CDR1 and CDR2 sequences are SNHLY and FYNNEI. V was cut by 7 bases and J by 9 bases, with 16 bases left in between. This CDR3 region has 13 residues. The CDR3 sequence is CASINQGASEQFF. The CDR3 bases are TGTGCCAGCATCAACCAGGGCGCTTCTGAGCAGTTCTTC.

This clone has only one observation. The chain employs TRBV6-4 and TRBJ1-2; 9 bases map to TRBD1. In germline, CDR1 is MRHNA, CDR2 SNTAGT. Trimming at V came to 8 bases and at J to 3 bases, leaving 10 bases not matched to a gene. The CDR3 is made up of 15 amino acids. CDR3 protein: CASSPTGGGYYGYTF. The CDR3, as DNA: TGTGCCAGCTCCCCGACAGGGGGTGGTTACTATGGCTACACCTTC.

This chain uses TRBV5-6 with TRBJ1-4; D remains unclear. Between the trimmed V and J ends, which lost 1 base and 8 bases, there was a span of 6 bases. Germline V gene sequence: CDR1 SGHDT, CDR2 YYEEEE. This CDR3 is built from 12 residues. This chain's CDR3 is CASSLRREKLFF. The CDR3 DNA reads TGTGCCAGCAGCTTGCGGAGGGAAAAACTGTTTTTT.

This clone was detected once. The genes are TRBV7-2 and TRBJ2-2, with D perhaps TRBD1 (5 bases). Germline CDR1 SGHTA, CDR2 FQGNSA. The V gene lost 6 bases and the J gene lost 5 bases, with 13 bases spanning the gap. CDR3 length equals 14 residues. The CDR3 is CASSLLRGTGELFF. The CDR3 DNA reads TGTGCCAGCAGTTTACTTAGGGGAACCGGGGAGCTGTTTTTT.

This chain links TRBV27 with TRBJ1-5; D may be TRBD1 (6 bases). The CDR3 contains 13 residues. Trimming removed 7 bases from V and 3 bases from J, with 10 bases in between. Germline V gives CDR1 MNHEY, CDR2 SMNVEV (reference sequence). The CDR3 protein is CASKRGHNQPQHF. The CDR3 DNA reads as TGTGCCAGCAAGCGGGGGCACAATCAGCCCCAGCATTTT.

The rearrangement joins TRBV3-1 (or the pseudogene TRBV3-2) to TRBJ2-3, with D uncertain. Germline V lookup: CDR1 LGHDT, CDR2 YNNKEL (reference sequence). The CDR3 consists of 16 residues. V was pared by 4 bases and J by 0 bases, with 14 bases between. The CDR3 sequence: CASSRTQPSSTDTQYF. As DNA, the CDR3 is TGTGCCAGCAGCCGAACACAGCCCTCTAGCACAGATACGCAGTATTTT.

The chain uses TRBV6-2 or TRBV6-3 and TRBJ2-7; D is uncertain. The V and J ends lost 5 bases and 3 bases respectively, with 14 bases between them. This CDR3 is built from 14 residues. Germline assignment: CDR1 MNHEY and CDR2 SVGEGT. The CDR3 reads CASSTEYGGYEQYF. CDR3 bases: TGTGCCAGCAGTACTGAATACGGCGGCTACGAGCAGTACTTC.

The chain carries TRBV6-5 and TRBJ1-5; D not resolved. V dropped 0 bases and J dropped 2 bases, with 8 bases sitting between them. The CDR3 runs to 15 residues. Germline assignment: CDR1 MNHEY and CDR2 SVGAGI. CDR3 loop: CASSYSPVGNQPQHF. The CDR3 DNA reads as TGTGCCAGCAGTTACTCGCCAGTTGGCAATCAGCCCCAGCATTTT.

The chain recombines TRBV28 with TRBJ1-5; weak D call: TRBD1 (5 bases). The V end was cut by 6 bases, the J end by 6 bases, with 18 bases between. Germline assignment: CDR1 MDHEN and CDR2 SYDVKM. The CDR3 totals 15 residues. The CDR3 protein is CASRNGHRIGQPQHF. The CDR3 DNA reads TGTGCCAGCAGAAATGGACACCGGATCGGTCAGCCCCAGCATTTT.

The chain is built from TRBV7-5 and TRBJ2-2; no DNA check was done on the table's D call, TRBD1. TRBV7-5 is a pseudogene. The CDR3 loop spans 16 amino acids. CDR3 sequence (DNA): TGTGCCAGAAGCTTACGGGACAGGCGTCTCACCGGGGAGCTGTTTTTT. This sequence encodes CARSLRDRRLTGELFF.

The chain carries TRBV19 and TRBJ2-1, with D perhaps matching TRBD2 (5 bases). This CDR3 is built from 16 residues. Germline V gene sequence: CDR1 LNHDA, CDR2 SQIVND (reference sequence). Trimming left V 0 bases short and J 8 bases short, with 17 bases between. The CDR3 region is CASSIDRERRGHEQFF. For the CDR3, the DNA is TGTGCCAGTAGTATAGATAGGGAGCGGAGAGGGCATGAGCAGTTCTTC.

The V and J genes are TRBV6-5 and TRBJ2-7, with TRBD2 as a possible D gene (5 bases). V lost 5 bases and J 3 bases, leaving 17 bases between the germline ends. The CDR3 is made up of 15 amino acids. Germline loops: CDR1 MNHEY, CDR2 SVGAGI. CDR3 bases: TGTGCCAGCAGTAGAGAGATCGGGGTCCTCTACGAGCAGTACTTC. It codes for CASSREIGVLYEQYF.

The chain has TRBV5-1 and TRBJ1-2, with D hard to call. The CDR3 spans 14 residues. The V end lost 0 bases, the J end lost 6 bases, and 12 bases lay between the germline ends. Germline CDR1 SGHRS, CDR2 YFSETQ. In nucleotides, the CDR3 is TGCGCCAGCAGCTTGGGGTCAGTTGGAGATGGCTACACCTTC. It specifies CASSLGSVGDGYTF.

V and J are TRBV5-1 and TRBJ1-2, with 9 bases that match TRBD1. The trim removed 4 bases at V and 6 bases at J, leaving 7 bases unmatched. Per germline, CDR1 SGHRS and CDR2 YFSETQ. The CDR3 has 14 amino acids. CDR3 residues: CASSPRTGADGYTF. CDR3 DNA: TGCGCCAGCAGCCCACGGACAGGGGCTGATGGCTACACCTTC.

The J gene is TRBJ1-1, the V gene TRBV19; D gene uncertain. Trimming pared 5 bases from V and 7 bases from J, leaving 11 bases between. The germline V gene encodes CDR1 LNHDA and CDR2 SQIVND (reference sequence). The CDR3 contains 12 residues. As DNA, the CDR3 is TGTGCCAGTAGTTACGGGATCGGTGAAGCTTTCTTT. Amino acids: CASSYGIGEAFF.

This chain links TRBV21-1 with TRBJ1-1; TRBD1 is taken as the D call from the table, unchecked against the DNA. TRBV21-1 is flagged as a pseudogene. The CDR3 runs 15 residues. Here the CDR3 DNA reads TGTGCCAGCAGCAATTCAGACAGGGTTGGCACTGAAGCTTTCTTT. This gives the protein CASSNSDRVGTEAFF.

CDR3 in DNA: TGTGCCAGCAGCGTCACCCTCGGTACAGGGAGCTCTGGAAACACCATATATTTT. Translated, it gives CASSVTLGTGSSGNTIYF. The rearrangement joins TRBV28 to TRBJ1-3; D perhaps matches TRBD1 (6 bases). The CDR3 is made up of 18 amino acids. The germline CDR1 and CDR2 sequences are MDHEN and SYDVKM. Trimming took off 6 bases at V and 0 bases at J, with 21 bases between the two ends. Variable domain in full (rest from reference TRBV28 and TRBJ1-3): DVKVTQSSRYLVKRTGEKVFLECVQDMDHENMFWYRQDPGLGLRLIYFSYDVKMKEKGDIPEGYSVSREKKERFSLILESASTNQTSMYLCASSVTLGTGSSGNTIYFGEGSWLTVV.

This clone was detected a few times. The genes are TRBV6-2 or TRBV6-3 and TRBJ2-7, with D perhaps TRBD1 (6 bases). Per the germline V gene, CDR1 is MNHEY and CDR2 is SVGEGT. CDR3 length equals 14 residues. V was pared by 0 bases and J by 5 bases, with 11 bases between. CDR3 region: CASSYSGQGNEQYF. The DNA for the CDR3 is TGTGCCAGCAGTTACTCAGGGCAGGGGAACGAGCAGTACTTC.

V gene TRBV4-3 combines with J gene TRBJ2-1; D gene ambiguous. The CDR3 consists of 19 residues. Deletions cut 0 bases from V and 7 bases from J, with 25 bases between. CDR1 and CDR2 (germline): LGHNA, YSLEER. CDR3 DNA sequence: TGCGCCAGCAGCCAAGAACCCGGGTTAAGGTCTTTAATTTATAATGAGCAGTTCTTC. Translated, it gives CASSQEPGLRSLIYNEQFF.

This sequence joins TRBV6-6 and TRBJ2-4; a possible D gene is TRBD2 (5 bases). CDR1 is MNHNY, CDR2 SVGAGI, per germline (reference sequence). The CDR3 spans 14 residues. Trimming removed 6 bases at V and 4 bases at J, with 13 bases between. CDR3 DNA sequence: TGTGCCAGCAGGACGGACGGGGTAAAAAACATTCAGTACTTC. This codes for CASRTDGVKNIQYF.

CDR3 in DNA: TGTGCCAGCAGCTTAATAAGGAGCGGGGAGCTGTTTTTT. Translation: CASSLIRSGELFF. The V and J genes are TRBV11-3 and TRBJ2-2; D uncertain. V lost 2 bases, J lost 7 bases, and 8 bases lay in between. CDR3 length: 13 amino acids. The germline gives CDR1 SGHNT, CDR2 YENEEA.

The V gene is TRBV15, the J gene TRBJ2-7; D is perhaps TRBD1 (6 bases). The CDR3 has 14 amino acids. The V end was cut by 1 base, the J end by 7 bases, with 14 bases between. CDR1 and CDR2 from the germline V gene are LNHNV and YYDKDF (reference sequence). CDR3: CATSRGSGQGEQYF. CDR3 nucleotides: TGTGCCACCAGCAGAGGATCAGGTCAGGGGGAGCAGTACTTC.

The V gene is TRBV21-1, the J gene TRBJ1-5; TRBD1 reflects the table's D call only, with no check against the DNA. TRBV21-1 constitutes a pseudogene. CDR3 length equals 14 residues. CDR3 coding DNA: TGTGCCAGCAGCAAACACAGCCCGTATCAGCCCCAGCATTTT. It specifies CASSKHSPYQPQHF.

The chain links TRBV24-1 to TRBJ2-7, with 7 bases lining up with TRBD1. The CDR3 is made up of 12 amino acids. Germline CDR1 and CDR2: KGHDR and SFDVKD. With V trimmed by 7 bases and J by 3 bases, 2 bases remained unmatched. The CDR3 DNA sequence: TGTGCCACCAGCAACAGGGGCTACGAGCAGTACTTC. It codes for CATSNRGYEQYF.